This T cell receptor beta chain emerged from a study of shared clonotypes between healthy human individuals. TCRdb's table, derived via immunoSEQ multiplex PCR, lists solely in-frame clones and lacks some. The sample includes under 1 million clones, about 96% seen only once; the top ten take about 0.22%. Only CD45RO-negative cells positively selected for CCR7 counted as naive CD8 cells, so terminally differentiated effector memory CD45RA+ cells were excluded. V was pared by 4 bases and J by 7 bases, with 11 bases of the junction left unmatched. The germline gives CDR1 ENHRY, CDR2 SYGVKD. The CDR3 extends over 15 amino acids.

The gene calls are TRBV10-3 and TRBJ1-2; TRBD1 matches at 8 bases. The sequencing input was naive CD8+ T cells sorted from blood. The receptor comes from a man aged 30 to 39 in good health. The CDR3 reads CAISGQGAREGGYTF. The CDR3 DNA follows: TGTGCCATCAGTGGGCAGGGGGCGCGGGAGGGTGGCTACACCTTC.